One and the same sample provided the 31 T cell receptor beta chains below, sequenced in a study of immune cell composition in non-small cell lung cancer. Measured with immunoSEQ multiplex PCR; TCRdb has only the in-frame clones, and not every one. The table lists under 3,000 clones, 70% to 75% of them singletons. The normal lung sample lay at least 3 cm, and maximally far, from the tumour. The same sample was also used in a study of CD4 T cells in lung cancer.

The specimen sequenced was non-adjacent lung tissue. These receptors originate from a human donor with non-small cell lung cancer.

This clone was counted a few times. The chain carries TRBV9 and TRBJ2-1; D is possibly TRBD2 (6 bases). CDR3 size: 16 residues. From germline, CDR1 is SGDLS and CDR2 YYNGEE. The ends were cut back, 3 bases at V and 10 bases at J, with 23 bases in the middle. CDR3: CASSASGDPQRGEQFF. In nucleotides, the CDR3 is TGTGCCAGCAGCGCTTCGGGGGACCCACAAAGGGGAGAGCAGTTCTTC.

This clone was detected once. This sequence joins TRBV4-1 and TRBJ2-6, with a weak D call TRBD2 (6 bases). This CDR3 contains 14 residues. V was shortened by 8 bases and J by 3 bases, with 11 bases between the two germline ends. Germline CDR1 MGHRA, CDR2 YSYEKL. The CDR3 region is CASGGEGGANVLTF. As DNA, the CDR3 is TGCGCCAGCGGCGGGGAAGGTGGGGCCAACGTCCTGACTTTC.

The V call is TRBV5-1, the J call TRBJ2-3; 10 bases line up with TRBD1. Germline V lookup: CDR1 SGHRS, CDR2 YFSETQ. With V trimmed by 4 bases and J by 0 bases, 14 bases remained unmatched. The CDR3 is made up of 19 amino acids. The CDR3 DNA is TGCGCCAGCAGCACCCAGACAGGGGGCTTTACCTCTAGCACAGATACGCAGTATTTT. Its translation: CASSTQTGGFTSSTDTQYF.

The chain uses TRBV7-9 and TRBJ2-5, with D perhaps TRBD2 (5 bases). The CDR3 has 15 amino acids. Trimming took 1 base from V and 3 from J, leaving 12 bases between them. Germline lookup yields CDR1 SEHNR and CDR2 FQNEAQ (reference sequence). CDR3 loop: CASSLVLAREETQYF. CDR3 nucleotides: TGTGCCAGCAGCTTAGTCTTGGCGCGGGAAGAGACCCAGTACTTC.

This clone is medium-sized (0.01 to 0.1%) in the sample. The rearrangement uses TRBV7-9 and TRBJ2-3, with D perhaps matching TRBD1 (7 bases). The CDR3 runs to 12 residues. V gave up 11 bases and J gave up 3 bases, with 12 bases separating them. Germline lookup yields CDR1 SEHNR and CDR2 FQNEAQ (reference sequence). The CDR3 DNA is TGTGCCTCCCAGGGGGGAACAGATACGCAGTATTTT. Amino acids: CASQGGTDTQYF.

The chain has TRBV25-1 and TRBJ2-1; tentative D call: TRBD2 (5 bases). Trimming stripped 6 bases from V and 0 bases from J, with 9 bases between. Germline V gene lookup returns CDR1 MGHDK and CDR2 SYGVNS. The CDR3 is 14 residues long. CDR3 coding DNA: TGTGCCAGCAGGGAGGTGTCCTCCTACAATGAGCAGTTCTTC. Amino acids: CASREVSSYNEQFF.

The chain employs TRBV4-2 and TRBJ1-1, with 7 bases identical to TRBD1. Losses at the gene ends were 5 bases for V and 3 bases for J; bases not matched to a gene: 6. CDR1 LGHNA and CDR2 YNFKEQ come from the germline V gene. The CDR3 is 14 residues long. The CDR3 sequence: CASSSRQGHTEAFF. In nucleotides, the CDR3 is TGTGCCAGCAGCTCTCGACAGGGACACACTGAAGCTTTCTTT.

The CDR3 reads CASSQVGNPTGLSEAFF. Written as DNA, the CDR3 is TGCGCCAGCAGCCAAGTGGGTAATCCTACTGGACTTTCTGAAGCTTTCTTT. The rearrangement joins TRBV4-3 to TRBJ1-1; D remains unclear. The CDR3 spans 17 residues. The V end lost 1 base, the J end lost 6 bases, and 21 bases lay between the germline ends. Germline-derived CDR1 and CDR2 are LGHNA and YSLEER.

This clone turned up a few times. The chain joins TRBV11-3 to TRBJ1-1, with D perhaps matching TRBD1 (5 bases). This CDR3 is built from 16 residues. V shed 4 bases and J shed 4 bases, with 19 bases lying between them. Germline V gives CDR1 SGHNT, CDR2 YENEEA. The CDR3 sequence is CASSYTAGGMGTEAFF. As DNA, the CDR3 is TGTGCCAGCAGCTACACGGCTGGGGGGATGGGCACTGAAGCTTTCTTT.

The chain combines TRBV7-2 with TRBJ2-3; a weak D match, TRBD2 (6 bases). The V end lost 5 bases, the J end lost 2 bases, and 17 bases lay between the germline ends. In germline, CDR1 is SGHTA, CDR2 FQGNSA. The CDR3 runs 16 residues. The CDR3: CASSRVGGVITDTQYF. For the CDR3, the DNA is TGTGCCAGCAGCCGGGTCGGCGGGGTGATCACAGATACGCAGTATTTT.

The chain combines TRBV19 with TRBJ2-6; no firm D call. Germline V gene sequence: CDR1 LNHDA, CDR2 SQIVND (reference sequence). V lost 3 bases to trimming and J lost 3 bases, with 6 bases between them. The CDR3 runs to 14 residues. The CDR3 DNA follows: TGTGCCAGTAGTATGACTTATGGGGCCAACGTCCTGACTTTC. It translates to CASSMTYGANVLTF. The entire variable domain, with the rest obtained from reference TRBV19 and TRBJ2-6, is as follows: DGGITQSPKYLFRKEGQNVTLSCEQNLNHDAMYWYRQDPGQGLRLIYYSQIVNDFQKGDIAEGYSVSREKKESFPLTVTSAQKNPTAFYLCASSMTYGANVLTFGAGSRLTVL.

CDR3 amino acids: CASSRGLAGGTDTQYF. CDR3 nucleotides: TGTGCCAGTAGTAGGGGACTAGCGGGAGGCACAGATACGCAGTATTTT. This rearrangement joins TRBV19 to TRBJ2-3, with 14 bases matching TRBD2. CDR1 and CDR2 (germline): LNHDA, SQIVND (reference sequence). V trimming: 4 bases; J trimming: 1 base; junction bases outside the gene matches: 1. The CDR3 extends over 16 amino acids.

This chain links TRBV19 with TRBJ2-3; 7 positions agree with TRBD2. CDR1 LNHDA and CDR2 SQIVND come from the germline V gene (reference sequence). The CDR3 extends over 16 amino acids. V shed 3 bases, J shed 1 base, and the junction held 7 bases outside the gene matches. In nucleotides, the CDR3 is TGTGCCAGTAGTATTCTTGGACTAGAGGGCACAGATACGCAGTATTTT. Translated, it gives CASSILGLEGTDTQYF.

This clone was observed once. The chain couples TRBV4-3 to TRBJ1-4, with TRBD1 matching 7 bases. The CDR3 has 20 residues. Trimming took 1 base from V and 0 from J; bases not matched to a gene: 14. Germline values: CDR1 LGHNA, CDR2 YSLEER. The CDR3 reads CASSQGSRGTRVATNEKLFF. DNA of the CDR3: TGCGCCAGCAGCCAAGGTTCCAGGGGGACGAGGGTTGCAACTAATGAAAAACTGTTTTTT.

This clone is judged large. V is TRBV19 and J is TRBJ2-7; 8 bases are a match to TRBD1. J was trimmed by 3 bases and V by 5 bases; bases with no gene match: 3. CDR3 size: 13 residues. The germline CDR1 and CDR2 sequences are LNHDA and SQIVND (reference sequence). CDR3 in amino acids: CASSAGQDYEQYF. The CDR3 DNA is TGTGCCAGTAGTGCGGGACAGGACTACGAGCAGTACTTC. Filled out from reference TRBV19 and TRBJ2-7, the complete variable domain reads DGGITQSPKYLFRKEGQNVTLSCEQNLNHDAMYWYRQDPGQGLRLIYYSQIVNDFQKGDIAEGYSVSREKKESFPLTVTSAQKNPTAFYLCASSAGQDYEQYFGPGTRLTVT.

This clone was observed a handful of times. The chain combines TRBV11-2 with TRBJ1-6; D is perhaps TRBD1 (5 bases). Germline V gives CDR1 SGHAT, CDR2 FQNNGV. The CDR3 sequence is 16 residues long. Trimming stripped 3 bases from V and 8 bases from J, with 17 bases between. The CDR3 bases are TGTGCCAGCAGCTTTTCCTCCACAGGAATCGATTCACCCCTCCACTTT. As protein: CASSFSSTGIDSPLHF.

The rearrangement uses TRBV9 and TRBJ1-1; D might be TRBD1 (5 bases). The V gene's germline CDR1 is SGDLS and CDR2 YYNGEE. V lost 2 bases, J lost 8 bases, and 13 bases lay in between. The CDR3 is 13 amino acids. CDR3 coding DNA: TGTGCCAGCAGCGTGCGAGGGGAGGCCGAAGCTTTCTTT. The encoded protein is CASSVRGEAEAFF.

The V and J genes are TRBV7-2 and TRBJ1-2, with 12 positions matching TRBD1. The CDR3 is made up of 14 amino acids. CDR1 is SGHTA and CDR2 is FQGNSA in the germline V gene. With V trimmed by 4 bases and J by 7 bases, 4 bases remained unmatched. CDR3 nucleotide sequence: TGTGCCAGCAGCTCGGGACAGGGGGCGTTTGGCTACACCTTC. It yields the protein CASSSGQGAFGYTF.

The chain has TRBV7-3 and TRBJ2-6; D is perhaps TRBD1 (5 bases). Trimming took 1 base from V and 1 from J, leaving 17 bases between them. The CDR3 loop spans 19 amino acids. Germline lookup yields CDR1 SGHTA and CDR2 FQGTGA. CDR3 loop: CASSLSASGRGSGANVLTF. The CDR3 bases are TGTGCCAGCAGCTTAAGCGCCTCTGGTAGGGGATCTGGGGCCAACGTCCTGACTTTC.

This rearrangement joins TRBV5-5 to TRBJ1-1; D is unclear. The CDR3 extends over 13 amino acids. In germline, CDR1 is SGHKS, CDR2 YYEKEE (reference sequence). V was shortened by 2 bases and J by 8 bases, with 13 bases between the two germline ends. CDR3 in amino acids: CASSFIPGAEAFF. The DNA of the CDR3 is TGTGCCAGCAGCTTTATCCCGGGAGCAGAAGCTTTCTTT.

The chain is built from TRBV6-1 and TRBJ1-5; 7 bases fit TRBD1. Unmatched junction bases numbered 6, after V lost 6 bases and J lost 4 bases. The CDR3 is 14 residues long. In germline, CDR1 is MNHNS, CDR2 SASEGT. The CDR3 sequence: CASRYRGDNQPQHF. The DNA for the CDR3 is TGTGCCAGCAGATACAGGGGTGATAATCAGCCCCAGCATTTT.

The rearrangement uses TRBV15 and TRBJ2-1; perhaps TRBD1 as D (5 bases). Germline-derived CDR1 and CDR2 are LNHNV and YYDKDF (reference sequence). V was clipped by 0 bases and J by 2 bases, with 8 bases between them. This CDR3 is built from 15 residues. The CDR3 DNA reads as TGTGCCACCAGCAGAGATCAGGGTACCTACAATGAGCAGTTCTTC. The encoded protein is CATSRDQGTYNEQFF.

The chain's CDR3 is CALAAGGPSTDTQYF. CDR3 nucleotide sequence: TGTGCCTTAGCAGCGGGGGGGCCAAGCACAGATACGCAGTATTTT. V is TRBV2 and J is TRBJ2-3, with TRBD2 identical over 10 bases. V was pared by 11 bases and J by 0 bases, with 8 bases of the junction left unmatched. CDR3 length: 15 amino acids. Germline CDR1 SNHLY, CDR2 FYNNEI.

The chain couples TRBV28 to TRBJ2-5, with D maybe TRBD1 (7 bases). V was clipped by 6 bases and J by 5 bases, with 19 bases between them. Germline V gene data show CDR1 as MDHEN and CDR2 as SYDVKM. The CDR3 runs to 15 residues. The CDR3 DNA sequence: TGTGCCAGCAGCCGTTCCCGGAGGGGGCGGGAGACCCAGTACTTC. Protein product: CASSRSRRGRETQYF.

J is TRBJ1-4 and V is TRBV11-2; 7 bases match TRBD1. The CDR3 spans 15 residues. J lost 10 bases, V lost 0 bases, and 8 bases had no gene match. Germline CDR1 reads SGHAT; CDR2 reads FQNNGV. The CDR3 sequence is CASSLDGTEARKLFF. The CDR3 nucleotides are TGTGCCAGCAGCTTAGATGGGACAGAAGCGAGAAAACTGTTTTTT.

The chain uses TRBV5-6 and TRBJ1-1; 10 bases line up with TRBD1. V lost 4 bases to trimming and J lost 5 bases; unmatched junction nucleotides: 5. The CDR3 runs 14 residues. In germline, CDR1 is SGHDT, CDR2 YYEEEE. CDR3 nucleotide sequence: TGTGCCAGCAGCACCGGGACAGGGGAGACTGAAGCTTTCTTT. Translated: CASSTGTGETEAFF.

V and J are TRBV4-2 and TRBJ2-5, with a tentative D call TRBD2 (5 bases). The CDR3 has 15 amino acids. Germline-derived CDR1 and CDR2 are LGHNA and YNFKEQ. V lost 0 bases and J 3 bases, leaving 11 bases between the germline ends. Here the CDR3 reads CASSQDADGKETQYF. As DNA, the CDR3 is TGTGCCAGCAGCCAAGATGCGGACGGGAAAGAGACCCAGTACTTC.

In this sample, this clone turned up once. The chain recombines TRBV19 with TRBJ1-6, with 9 nucleotides matching TRBD1. Losses at the gene ends were 6 bases for V and 7 bases for J; bases not matched to a gene: 10. Germline V CDR1 and CDR2: LNHDA, SQIVND (reference sequence). This CDR3 has 16 amino acids. DNA for the CDR3: TGTGCCAGTAGAGGATCCACAGGGGGCCGGAATTCACCCCTCCACTTT. It translates to CASRGSTGGRNSPLHF.

V and J are TRBV7-9 and TRBJ2-7, with unresolved D. Trimming took 6 bases from V and 0 from J, leaving 15 bases between them. The CDR3 covers 15 residues. Germline CDR1 SEHNR, CDR2 FQNEAQ (reference sequence). CDR3 protein: CASSSAGVSSYEQYF. Written as DNA, the CDR3 is TGTGCCAGCAGTTCCGCAGGCGTAAGCTCCTACGAGCAGTACTTC.

This chain connects TRBV7-2 to TRBJ2-3, with D unresolved. V was cut by 5 bases and J by 1 base, with 16 bases left in between. Germline lookup yields CDR1 SGHTA and CDR2 FQGNSA. CDR3 length equals 16 residues. CDR3 sequence: CASSPLVGAGTDTQYF. CDR3 DNA: TGTGCCAGCAGCCCCTTAGTAGGTGCGGGCACAGATACGCAGTATTTT.

The chain combines TRBV28 with TRBJ1-2; D is ambiguous. Germline assignment: CDR1 MDHEN and CDR2 SYDVKM. The V and J ends lost 3 bases and 4 bases respectively, with 18 bases between them. This CDR3 spans 16 amino acids. The CDR3 is CASSFVSFDSAYGYTF. The CDR3 coding sequence is TGTGCCAGCAGTTTTGTGAGCTTTGACTCGGCCTATGGCTACACCTTC.